This entry is about one TCR beta chain. What it recognizes is unknown. The data belong to a study of shared clonotypes between healthy human individuals. Naive CD8 cells comprised CD45RO-negative, CCR7-positively selected cells, excluding terminally differentiated effector memory CD45RA+ cells. Study results and limitations: As a rule, naive subsets had a larger estimated richness than memory subsets.

The length of the CDR3 is 16 residues. V lost 0 bases and J 3 bases, leaving 12 bases between the germline ends. Germline values: CDR1 SGHNT, CDR2 YYREEE (reference sequence). The authors ran the assay at deep level. Generated by immunoSEQ multiplex PCR, the TCRdb table keeps only in-frame clones and is missing some. The sample consists of about 2 million clones, about 95% of them appearing once. V is TRBV5-4 and J is TRBJ1-4, with a weak D call TRBD1 (5 bases). The clonotype comes from a man younger than 30 in good health. The sequenced sample was naive CD8+ T cells sorted from blood. The DNA of the CDR3 is TGTGCCAGCAGCTTGGCGCCAGGGTTGGCTAATGAAAAACTGTTTTTT. This codes for CASSLAPGLANEKLFF.